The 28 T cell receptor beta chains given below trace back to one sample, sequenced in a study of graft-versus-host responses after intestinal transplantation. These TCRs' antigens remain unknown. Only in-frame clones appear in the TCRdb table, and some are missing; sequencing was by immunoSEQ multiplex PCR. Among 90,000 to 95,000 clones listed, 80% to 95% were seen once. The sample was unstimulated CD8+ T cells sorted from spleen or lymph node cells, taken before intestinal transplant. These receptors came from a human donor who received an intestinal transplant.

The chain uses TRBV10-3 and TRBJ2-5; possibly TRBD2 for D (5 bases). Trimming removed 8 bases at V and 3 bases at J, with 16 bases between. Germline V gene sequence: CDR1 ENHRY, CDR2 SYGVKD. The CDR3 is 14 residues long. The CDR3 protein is CAIRGRGAEETQYF. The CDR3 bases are TGTGCCATCCGAGGGAGAGGTGCAGAAGAGACCCAGTACTTC.

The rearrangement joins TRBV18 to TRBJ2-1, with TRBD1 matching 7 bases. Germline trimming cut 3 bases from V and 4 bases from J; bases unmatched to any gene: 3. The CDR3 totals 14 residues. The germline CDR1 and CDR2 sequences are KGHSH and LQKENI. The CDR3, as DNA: TGTGCCAGCTCACCGACAGGGCCATACAATGAGCAGTTCTTC. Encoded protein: CASSPTGPYNEQFF.

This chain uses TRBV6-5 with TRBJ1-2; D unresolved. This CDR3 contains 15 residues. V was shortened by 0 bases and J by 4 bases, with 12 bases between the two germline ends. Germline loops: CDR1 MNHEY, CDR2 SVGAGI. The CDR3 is CASSYSNRAVYGYTF. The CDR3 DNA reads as TGTGCCAGCAGTTACTCGAATAGGGCGGTCTATGGCTACACCTTC.

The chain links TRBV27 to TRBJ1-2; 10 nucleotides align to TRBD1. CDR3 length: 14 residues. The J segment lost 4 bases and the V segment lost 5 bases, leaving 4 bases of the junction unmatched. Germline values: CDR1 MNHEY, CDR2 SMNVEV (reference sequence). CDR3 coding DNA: TGTGCCAGCAGTCCGCGGGACAGGGGCTATGGCTACACCTTC. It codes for CASSPRDRGYGYTF.

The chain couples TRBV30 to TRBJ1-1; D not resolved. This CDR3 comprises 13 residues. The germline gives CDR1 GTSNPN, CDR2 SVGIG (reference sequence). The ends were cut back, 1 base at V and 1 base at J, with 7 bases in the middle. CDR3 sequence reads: CAWSGWENTEAFF. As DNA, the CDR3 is TGTGCCTGGAGTGGGTGGGAGAACACTGAAGCTTTCTTT.

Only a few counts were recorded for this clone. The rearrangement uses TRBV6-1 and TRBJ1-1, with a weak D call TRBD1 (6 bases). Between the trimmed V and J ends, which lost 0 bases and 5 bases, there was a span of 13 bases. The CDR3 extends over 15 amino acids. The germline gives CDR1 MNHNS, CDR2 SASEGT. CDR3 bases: TGTGCCAGCAGTGAAGCGGGGGCCGGGAAGACTGAAGCTTTCTTT. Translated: CASSEAGAGKTEAFF.

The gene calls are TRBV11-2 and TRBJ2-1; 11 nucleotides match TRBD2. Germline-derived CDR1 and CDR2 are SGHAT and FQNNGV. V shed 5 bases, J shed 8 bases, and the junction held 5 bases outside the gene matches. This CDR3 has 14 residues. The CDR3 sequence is CASSRGLAEDEQFF. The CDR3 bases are TGTGCCAGCAGCCGGGGACTAGCGGAGGATGAGCAGTTCTTC.

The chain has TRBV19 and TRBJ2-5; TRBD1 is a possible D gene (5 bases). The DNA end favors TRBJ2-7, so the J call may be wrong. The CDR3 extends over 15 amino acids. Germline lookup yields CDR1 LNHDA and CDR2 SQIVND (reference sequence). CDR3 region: CASSIGQQNWDEQYF. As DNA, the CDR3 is TGTGCCAGTAGTATAGGACAGCAAAACTGGGACGAGCAGTACTTC.

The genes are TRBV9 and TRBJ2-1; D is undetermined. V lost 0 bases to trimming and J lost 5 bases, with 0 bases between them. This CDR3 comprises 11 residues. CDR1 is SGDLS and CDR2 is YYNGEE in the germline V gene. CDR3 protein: CASSVDNEQFF. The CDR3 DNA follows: TGTGCCAGCAGCGTAGACAATGAGCAGTTCTTC.

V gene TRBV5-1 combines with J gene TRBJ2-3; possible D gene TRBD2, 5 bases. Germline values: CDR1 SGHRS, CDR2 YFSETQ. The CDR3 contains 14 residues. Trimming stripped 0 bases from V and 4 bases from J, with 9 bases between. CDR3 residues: CASSLAGNADTQYF. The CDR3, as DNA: TGCGCCAGCAGCTTGGCGGGGAATGCAGATACGCAGTATTTT. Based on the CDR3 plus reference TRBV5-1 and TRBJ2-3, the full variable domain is KAGVTQTPRYLIKTRGQQVTLSCSPISGHRSVSWYQQTPGQGLQFLFEYFSETQRNKGNFPGRFSGRQFSNSRSEMNVSTLELGDSALYLCASSLAGNADTQYFGPGTRLTVL.

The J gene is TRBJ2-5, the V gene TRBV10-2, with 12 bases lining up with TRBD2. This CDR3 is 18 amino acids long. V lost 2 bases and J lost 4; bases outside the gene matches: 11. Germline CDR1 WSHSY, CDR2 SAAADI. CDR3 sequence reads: CASSESGLAGGPRETQYF. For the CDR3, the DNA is TGCGCCAGCAGTGAGAGTGGGCTAGCGGGAGGGCCCCGAGAGACCCAGTACTTC.

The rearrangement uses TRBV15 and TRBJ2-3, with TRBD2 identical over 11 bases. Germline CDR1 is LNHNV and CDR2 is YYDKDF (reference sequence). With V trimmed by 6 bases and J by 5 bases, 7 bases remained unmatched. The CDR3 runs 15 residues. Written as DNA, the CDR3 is TGTGCCACCAGAGACGGGACTAGCGGAGTAGATACGCAGTATTTT. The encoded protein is CATRDGTSGVDTQYF.

The CDR3 loop reads CASSSRLQDNQPQHF. The CDR3 DNA reads TGTGCCAGCAGTTCCCGTTTACAGGACAATCAGCCCCAGCATTTT. This chain uses TRBV27 with TRBJ1-5; perhaps TRBD1 as D (5 bases). CDR3 length: 15 amino acids. Germline V lookup: CDR1 MNHEY, CDR2 SMNVEV (reference sequence). V was shortened by 4 bases and J by 3 bases, with 13 bases between the two germline ends.

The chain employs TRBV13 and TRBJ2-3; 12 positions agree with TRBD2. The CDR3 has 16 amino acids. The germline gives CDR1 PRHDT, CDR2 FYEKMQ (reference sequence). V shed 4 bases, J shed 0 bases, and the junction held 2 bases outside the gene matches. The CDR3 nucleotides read TGTGCCAGCAGCTCGACTAGCGGGGGCAGCACAGATACGCAGTATTTT. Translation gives CASSSTSGGSTDTQYF.

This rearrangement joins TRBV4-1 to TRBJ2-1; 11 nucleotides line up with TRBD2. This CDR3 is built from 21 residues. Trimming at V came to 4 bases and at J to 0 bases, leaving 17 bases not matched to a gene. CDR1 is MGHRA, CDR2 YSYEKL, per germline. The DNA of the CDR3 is TGCGCCAGCAGCCCCAGCCACCCAAGACTAGCGGGGTCCCGCTCCTACAATGAGCAGTTCTTC. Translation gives CASSPSHPRLAGSRSYNEQFF.

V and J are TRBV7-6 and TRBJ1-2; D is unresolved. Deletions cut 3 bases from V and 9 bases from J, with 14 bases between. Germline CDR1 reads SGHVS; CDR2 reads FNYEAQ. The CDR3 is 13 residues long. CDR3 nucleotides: TGTGCCAGCAGCTTCCGCCCGTCCGGGCGCTACACCTTC. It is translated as CASSFRPSGRYTF.

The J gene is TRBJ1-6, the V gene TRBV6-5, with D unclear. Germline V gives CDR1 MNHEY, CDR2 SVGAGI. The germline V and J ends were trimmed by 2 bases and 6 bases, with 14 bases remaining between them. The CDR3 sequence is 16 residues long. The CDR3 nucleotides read TGTGCCAGCAGTTACGGCCCACAGAATCTTAATTCACCCCTCCACTTT. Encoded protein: CASSYGPQNLNSPLHF.

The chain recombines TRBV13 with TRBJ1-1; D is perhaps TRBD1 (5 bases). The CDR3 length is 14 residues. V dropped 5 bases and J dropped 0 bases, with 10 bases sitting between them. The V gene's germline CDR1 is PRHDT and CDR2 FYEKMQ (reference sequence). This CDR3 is CASSGTPVNTEAFF. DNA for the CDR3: TGTGCCAGCAGCGGGACTCCGGTGAACACTGAAGCTTTCTTT.

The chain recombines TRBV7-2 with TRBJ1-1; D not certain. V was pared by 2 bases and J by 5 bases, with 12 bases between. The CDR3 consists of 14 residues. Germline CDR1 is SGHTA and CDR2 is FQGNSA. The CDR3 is CASSLNPRRTEAFF. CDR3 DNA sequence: TGTGCCAGCAGCTTAAATCCAAGGCGGACTGAAGCTTTCTTT.

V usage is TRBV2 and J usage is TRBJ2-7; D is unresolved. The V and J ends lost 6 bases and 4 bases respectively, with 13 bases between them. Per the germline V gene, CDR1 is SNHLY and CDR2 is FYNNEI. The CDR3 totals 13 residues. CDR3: CASSNSDAYEQYF. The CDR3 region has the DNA TGTGCCAGCAGCAATTCCGACGCATACGAGCAGTACTTC.

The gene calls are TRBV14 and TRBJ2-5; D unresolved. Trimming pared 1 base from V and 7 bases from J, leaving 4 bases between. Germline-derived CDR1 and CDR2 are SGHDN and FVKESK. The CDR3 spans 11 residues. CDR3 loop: CASSQGWTQYF. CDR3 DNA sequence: TGTGCCAGCAGCCAAGGATGGACCCAGTACTTC.

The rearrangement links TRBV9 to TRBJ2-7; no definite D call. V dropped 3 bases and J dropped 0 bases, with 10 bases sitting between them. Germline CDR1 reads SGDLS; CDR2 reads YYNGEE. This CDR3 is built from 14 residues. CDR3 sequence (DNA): TGTGCCAGCAGCGGGGGTCCGTTCTCCTACGAGCAGTACTTC. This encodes CASSGGPFSYEQYF.

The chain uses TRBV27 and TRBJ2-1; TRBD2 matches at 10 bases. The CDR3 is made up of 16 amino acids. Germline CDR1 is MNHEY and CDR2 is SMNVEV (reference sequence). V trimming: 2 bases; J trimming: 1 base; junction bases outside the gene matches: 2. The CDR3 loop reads CASSLLAGDSYNEQFF. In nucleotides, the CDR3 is TGTGCCAGCAGTTTACTAGCGGGAGATTCCTACAATGAGCAGTTCTTC.

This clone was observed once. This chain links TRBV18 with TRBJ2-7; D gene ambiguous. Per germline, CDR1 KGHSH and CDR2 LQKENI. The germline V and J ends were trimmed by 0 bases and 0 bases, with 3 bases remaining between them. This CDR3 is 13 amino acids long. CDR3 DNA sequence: TGTGCCAGCTCACCACCTAGCTCCTACGAGCAGTACTTC. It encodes CASSPPSSYEQYF.

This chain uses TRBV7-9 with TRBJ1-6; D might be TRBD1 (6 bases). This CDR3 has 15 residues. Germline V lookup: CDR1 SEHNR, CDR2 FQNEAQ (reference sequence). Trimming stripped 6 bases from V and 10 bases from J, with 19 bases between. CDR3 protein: CASRTKGGEVSPLHF. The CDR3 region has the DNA TGTGCCAGCAGAACAAAAGGGGGAGAGGTGTCACCCCTCCACTTT.

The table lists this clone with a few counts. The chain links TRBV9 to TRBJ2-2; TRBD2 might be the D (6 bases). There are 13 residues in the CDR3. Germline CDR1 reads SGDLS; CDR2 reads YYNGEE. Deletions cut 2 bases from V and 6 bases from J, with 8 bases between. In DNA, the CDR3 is TGTGCCAGCAGCGTTTGGGGGGCCGGGGAGCTGTTTTTT. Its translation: CASSVWGAGELFF.

CDR3 sequence reads: CAWSVQGADTEAFF. The DNA of the CDR3 is TGTGCCTGGAGTGTACAGGGGGCAGACACTGAAGCTTTCTTT. The chain combines TRBV30 with TRBJ1-1; 9 nucleotides align to TRBD1. The CDR3 runs 14 residues. Germline trimming cut 0 bases from V and 3 bases from J; bases unmatched to any gene: 2. Germline-derived CDR1 and CDR2 are GTSNPN and SVGIG (reference sequence).

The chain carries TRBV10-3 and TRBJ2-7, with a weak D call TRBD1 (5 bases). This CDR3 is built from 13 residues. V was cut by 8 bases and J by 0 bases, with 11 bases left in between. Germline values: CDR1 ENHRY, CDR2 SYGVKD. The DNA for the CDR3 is TGTGCCATCGGGGCCCCGGACTCCTACGAGCAGTACTTC. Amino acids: CAIGAPDSYEQYF.